The TCR beta chain under discussion was sequenced for a study of CD8 T cells in Susac syndrome. In germline, CDR1 is SGHDN, CDR2 FVKESK. Trimming pared 4 bases from V and 5 bases from J, leaving 11 bases between. The CDR3 loop spans 13 amino acids. Random-hexamer reverse transcription was applied to about 0.45 to 1 ug RNA. One entry per CDR3 protein, called by TCRdb with MiXCR from the immunoSEQ multiplex PCR reads. The sample records almost 450,000 distinct CDR3 sequences, around 83% being singletons. The chain has TRBV14 and TRBJ2-5, with D possibly TRBD1 on 5 matching bases. This clonotype was obtained from a human donor with multiple sclerosis. Sequencing used CD8+ T cells from PBMCs. The CDR3 region is CASSPRVGETQYF. CDR3 in DNA: TGTGCCAGCAGCCCCAGGGTGGGCGAGACCCAGTACTTC.